These 21 T cell receptor beta chains were all obtained from the same sample, sequenced in a study of blood T cells in healthy people across ages. A sample-barcoded 5' primer and a J-beta primer mix were used in a second PCR of roughly 7 to 12 cycles. TCRdb redid the calling of the 5' RACE reads with MiXCR, one entry per CDR3 protein. The data show some 1.5 million distinct CDR3 sequences, about 30% seen once. Material for sequencing was blood. These receptors were obtained from a young woman in good health.

V and J are TRBV3-1 and TRBJ2-5, with 8 nucleotides matching TRBD2. The CDR3 length is 15 residues. Germline CDR1 LGHDT, CDR2 YNNKEL (reference sequence). V lost 3 bases and J lost 7; bases outside the gene matches: 10. CDR3 residues: CASSQGRGVLGTQYF. As DNA, the CDR3 is TGTGCCAGCAGCCAGGGGCGGGGGGTCCTTGGGACCCAGTACTTC.

V usage is TRBV4-1 and J usage is TRBJ2-2; TRBD1 is a possible D gene (6 bases). Trimming removed 2 bases at V and 1 base at J, with 11 bases between. This CDR3 contains 16 residues. The germline V gene has CDR1 MGHRA and CDR2 YSYEKL. CDR3 in amino acids: CASSQYPTGNTGELFF. As DNA, the CDR3 is TGCGCCAGCAGCCAATACCCGACAGGGAACACCGGGGAGCTGTTTTTT.

The rearrangement joins TRBV28 to TRBJ2-3; D unresolved. Germline values: CDR1 MDHEN, CDR2 SYDVKM. This CDR3 has 13 amino acids. Between the trimmed V and J ends, which lost 7 bases and 2 bases, there was a span of 10 bases. The chain's CDR3 is CASIGLATDTQYF. Here the CDR3 DNA reads TGTGCCAGCATAGGCCTGGCCACAGATACGCAGTATTTT. The variable domain in full, with the rest retrieved from reference TRBV28 and TRBJ2-3, is DVKVTQSSRYLVKRTGEKVFLECVQDMDHENMFWYRQDPGLGLRLIYFSYDVKMKEKGDIPEGYSVSREKKERFSLILESASTNQTSMYLCASIGLATDTQYFGPGTRLTVL.

This clonotype appeared many times. This sequence joins TRBV6-4 and TRBJ2-3, with 12 bases identical to TRBD2. Germline CDR1 reads MRHNA; CDR2 reads SNTAGT. Unmatched junction bases numbered 3, after V lost 4 bases and J lost 4 bases. This CDR3 has 15 residues. The CDR3 protein is CASSVTSGSPDTQYF. The CDR3 region has the DNA TGTGCCAGCAGTGTGACTAGCGGGAGCCCAGATACGCAGTATTTT.

This chain uses TRBV21-1 with TRBJ2-5. TRBV21-1 is shown as a pseudogene. The CDR3 covers 15 residues. The CDR3 loop reads CASSLKRKDSETQYF. The CDR3 region has the DNA TGTGCCAGCAGCTTAAAACGCAAGGATTCGGAGACCCAGTACTTC.

This clonotype was recorded many times. The chain is built from TRBV10-3 and TRBJ2-7; D is possibly TRBD1 or TRBD2 (5 bases each). Germline V gives CDR1 ENHRY, CDR2 SYGVKD. V lost 7 bases and J lost 5, with 18 bases in between. This CDR3 contains 14 residues. The DNA of the CDR3 is TGTGCCATCAAAAGGGACGAAGTTCCCAACGAGCAGTACTTC. Protein sequence: CAIKRDEVPNEQYF.

In regard to this clonotype: A much larger clone sits a single nucleotide away, making a read error possible. This chain links TRBV5-1 with TRBJ2-5; the D call may be TRBD1 or TRBD2 (6 bases each). Germline V gives CDR1 SGHRS, CDR2 YFSETQ. The CDR3 has 14 amino acids. CDR3 sequence: CASSFGAGQGTQYF. CDR3 in DNA: TGCGCCAGCAGCTTTGGGGCGGGACAAGGGACCCAGTACTTC.

This chain links TRBV6-5 with TRBJ2-5, with D maybe TRBD2 (5 bases). Trimming pared 2 bases from V and 11 bases from J, leaving 21 bases between. This CDR3 has 15 residues. Germline CDR1 and CDR2: MNHEY and SVGAGI. The CDR3 bases are TGTGCCAGCAGTTACCAACCTACGCGGTCCGGGGAGCAGTACTTC. Translating gives CASSYQPTRSGEQYF.

This chain links TRBV5-1 with TRBJ2-2, with D tentatively TRBD1 (6 bases). The V and J ends lost 2 bases and 6 bases respectively, with 8 bases between them. The CDR3 is made up of 13 amino acids. Germline lookup yields CDR1 SGHRS and CDR2 YFSETQ. The CDR3 spells CASSLNRAGELFF. The CDR3 DNA reads as TGCGCCAGCAGCTTAAACAGGGCCGGGGAGCTGTTTTTT. The variable domain in full, with the rest retrieved from reference TRBV5-1 and TRBJ2-2, is KAGVTQTPRYLIKTRGQQVTLSCSPISGHRSVSWYQQTPGQGLQFLFEYFSETQRNKGNFPGRFSGRQFSNSRSEMNVSTLELGDSALYLCASSLNRAGELFFGEGSRLTVL.

This clonotype was counted a few times. CDR3 sequence (DNA): TGTGCCAGCAGTGAATTTCGGGACGGCTACACCTTC. Translating gives CASSEFRDGYTF. The chain links TRBV25-1 to TRBJ1-2, with D tentatively TRBD1 (5 bases). The V end lost 1 base, the J end lost 8 bases, and 8 bases lay between the germline ends. This CDR3 has 12 amino acids. The germline V gene has CDR1 MGHDK and CDR2 SYGVNS.

The chain combines TRBV28 with TRBJ2-3; D is perhaps TRBD2 (6 bases). With 2 bases removed from V and 6 bases from J, the gap between germline ends came to 21 bases. There are 17 residues in the CDR3. In germline, CDR1 is MDHEN, CDR2 SYDVKM. The CDR3 is CASSLMPGRRLRDTQYF. The CDR3 DNA is TGTGCCAGCAGTTTAATGCCGGGGAGGCGGCTAAGGGATACGCAGTATTTT.

In this sample, this clonotype turned up many times. CDR3 sequence reads: CASSLGGQEQYF. CDR3 sequence (DNA): TGTGCCAGCAGTTTAGGAGGGCAGGAGCAGTACTTC. The genes are TRBV28 and TRBJ2-7; D is possibly TRBD2 (6 bases). Looked up from germline, CDR1 is MDHEN and CDR2 is SYDVKM. The CDR3 consists of 12 residues. V was pared by 2 bases and J by 7 bases, with 9 bases between.

This clonotype came up a few times. The chain carries TRBV7-2 and TRBJ1-1; perhaps TRBD1 as D (5 bases). CDR3 size: 14 residues. V lost 4 bases and J lost 5, with 14 bases in between. Germline CDR1 and CDR2: SGHTA and FQGNSA. The CDR3 loop is CASSYPGPLTEAFF. The DNA of the CDR3 is TGTGCCAGCAGCTACCCGGGACCTTTGACTGAAGCTTTCTTT.

The chain uses TRBV7-2 and TRBJ1-2; D ambiguous. The V gene lost 7 bases and the J gene lost 4 bases, with 19 bases spanning the gap. Germline loops: CDR1 SGHTA, CDR2 FQGNSA. The CDR3 has 15 residues. The CDR3 sequence is CASTRLGRELYGYTF. Written as DNA, the CDR3 is TGTGCCAGCACCCGGTTAGGCCGGGAGCTCTATGGCTACACCTTC.

In the case of this clonotype: Relative to the germline gene, one junction end is altered; a read error may explain this. The rearrangement links TRBV18 to TRBJ2-7; D unresolved. This CDR3 is 14 amino acids long. CDR1 KGHSH and CDR2 LQKENI come from the germline V gene. The CDR3 DNA reads as TGTGCCAGCACACCACCCTTCTCAGGATCCGAGCAGTACTTC. Its protein is CASTPPFSGSEQYF.

This clonotype was detected only a few times. The V and J genes are TRBV19 and TRBJ2-1; no reliable D call. CDR1 is LNHDA and CDR2 is SQIVND in the germline V gene (reference sequence). This CDR3 spans 16 amino acids. With 6 bases removed from V and 0 bases from J, the gap between germline ends came to 15 bases. For the CDR3, the DNA is TGTGCCAGTAGACCACGGCACCGGAGCTCCTACAATGAGCAGTTCTTC. Protein sequence: CASRPRHRSSYNEQFF.

The V call is TRBV20-1, the J call TRBJ2-1, with TRBD2 matching 7 bases. The CDR3 totals 13 residues. Germline lookup yields CDR1 DFQATT and CDR2 SNEGSKA (reference sequence). Germline trimming cut 7 bases from V and 8 bases from J; bases unmatched to any gene: 11. CDR3 loop: CSGWDYGMDEQFF. CDR3 nucleotides: TGCAGTGGGTGGGACTATGGCATGGATGAGCAGTTCTTC.

The chain combines TRBV4-3 with TRBJ2-3; 8 positions match TRBD2. Germline V CDR1 and CDR2: LGHNA, YSLEER. CDR3 size: 17 residues. V lost 0 bases, J lost 0 bases, and 5 bases stayed unmatched. CDR3 nucleotide sequence: TGCGCCAGCAGCCAAGATCTTACTAGCGGTAGCACAGATACGCAGTATTTT. It specifies CASSQDLTSGSTDTQYF.

Points on this clonotype: This may be a read error, as it is one base from a much larger clone. The chain joins TRBV20-1 to TRBJ2-1, with 11 bases aligning to TRBD1. Germline V gene sequence: CDR1 DFQATT, CDR2 SNEGSKA (reference sequence). V gave up 6 bases and J gave up 9 bases; unmatched junction bases: 13. The CDR3 loop spans 15 amino acids. CDR3 bases: TGCAGTGCCTCTAAACCGGGACAGGGGGGGATTGAGCAGTTCTTC. This codes for CSASKPGQGGIEQFF.

At least ten counts were recorded for this clonotype. This chain uses TRBV5-1 with TRBJ2-1, with D possibly being TRBD2 (6 bases). This CDR3 has 14 residues. The ends were cut back, 1 base at V and 3 bases at J, with 8 bases in the middle. Germline loops: CDR1 SGHRS, CDR2 YFSETQ. CDR3 residues: CASSLTSSYNEQFF. As DNA, the CDR3 is TGCGCCAGCAGCTTGACTAGCAGCTACAATGAGCAGTTCTTC.

This clonotype was counted a few times. Written as DNA, the CDR3 is TGTGCCAGCAGCTCCCCCGGACAGGCGACGACCTACGAGCAGTACTTC. Residues: CASSSPGQATTYEQYF. The gene calls are TRBV28 and TRBJ2-7, with TRBD1 matching 7 bases. The V and J ends lost 6 bases and 2 bases, in that order; junction bases with no gene match: 13. Germline V gene data show CDR1 as MDHEN and CDR2 as SYDVKM. CDR3 length: 16 amino acids.